These T cell receptor beta chains were read from a single sample in a study of blood T cell repertoires in COVID-19. Sequencing was performed with immunoSEQ multiplex PCR; in TCRdb, only in-frame clones are kept and a portion is missing. The sample shows roughly 150,000 clones, 90% to 95% of them seen only once. Material: peripheral blood. The origin of the receptors is a woman aged 55-70 years with COVID-19, enrolled during active disease. Each CDR3 is given with its conserved first and last residue. D genes are given only for firm matches. Size values are once, few and many counts, or a class for expanded clones, and some rows have none.

j_call: TRBJ2-7
v_call: TRBV7-2
clone_size: -
d_call: -
cdr3_length: 15
cdr3_nt: TGTGCCAGCAGCTTAGGCTGGACTCACTCCTACGAGCAGTACTTC
cdr3_aa: CASSLGWTHSYEQYF

j_call: TRBJ1-4
v_call: TRBV30
clone_size: -
d_call: TRBD1
cdr3_length: 14
cdr3_nt: TGTGCCTGGAGTAGGACAGGGGCGGCTGAAAAACTGTTTTTT
cdr3_aa: CAWSRTGAAEKLFF

j_call: TRBJ1-4
v_call: TRBV6-5
clone_size: -
d_call: TRBD1
cdr3_length: 14
cdr3_nt: TGTGCCAGCAGTCAGGGACAGGTTAATGAAAAACTGTTTTTT
cdr3_aa: CASSQGQVNEKLFF

j_call: TRBJ1-1
v_call: TRBV29-1
clone_size: -
d_call: TRBD1
cdr3_length: 14
cdr3_nt: TGCAGCACTCGGACAGGGGGGAGGAGCACTGAAGCTTTCTTT
cdr3_aa: CSTRTGGRSTEAFF

j_call: TRBJ1-1
v_call: TRBV25-1
clone_size: -
d_call: -
cdr3_length: 13
cdr3_nt: TGTGCCAGCAGTGAATATACAGAAGCTGAAGCTTTCTTT
cdr3_aa: CASSEYTEAEAFF

j_call: TRBJ1-6
v_call: TRBV18
clone_size: -
d_call: TRBD1
cdr3_length: 16
cdr3_nt: TGTGCCAGCTCACCGGCTTGGGACAGCAAAAATTCACCCCTCCACTTT
cdr3_aa: CASSPAWDSKNSPLHF

j_call: TRBJ2-7
v_call: TRBV27
clone_size: -
d_call: -
cdr3_length: 16
cdr3_nt: TGTGCCAGCAGTCGGGGACTCTCGCCCTTCTCCTACGAGCAGTACTTC
cdr3_aa: CASSRGLSPFSYEQYF

j_call: TRBJ2-2
v_call: TRBV9
clone_size: -
d_call: TRBD2
cdr3_length: 18
cdr3_nt: TGTGCCAGCAGCGTAGTAGCCGGGGGGGCTTCGGGCACCGGGGAGCTGTTTTTT
cdr3_aa: CASSVVAGGASGTGELFF

j_call: TRBJ1-1
v_call: TRBV19
clone_size: -
d_call: TRBD1
cdr3_length: 17
cdr3_nt: TGTGCCAGTAGTGTCCAGGACAGGGGCTGGGGGAACACTGAAGCTTTCTTT
cdr3_aa: CASSVQDRGWGNTEAFF

j_call: TRBJ1-4
v_call: TRBV4-3
clone_size: -
d_call: TRBD1
cdr3_length: 14
cdr3_nt: TGCGCCAGCAGCCCCTCGACAGGGCCCCGGAGACTGTTTTTT
cdr3_aa: CASSPSTGPRRLFF

j_call: TRBJ1-2
v_call: TRBV6-6
clone_size: -
d_call: -
cdr3_length: 15
cdr3_nt: TGTGCCAGCAGCTACTATTCCAGATCGGGCTATGGCTACACCTTC
cdr3_aa: CASSYYSRSGYGYTF

j_call: TRBJ2-3
v_call: TRBV11-2
clone_size: once
d_call: TRBD2
cdr3_length: 15
cdr3_nt: TGTGCCAGCAGCTTAAAGCGGGGGTACACAGATACGCAGTATTTT
cdr3_aa: CASSLKRGYTDTQYF

j_call: TRBJ1-1
v_call: TRBV7-9
clone_size: -
d_call: -
cdr3_length: 14
cdr3_nt: TGTGCCAGCAGCTTCCGACAGTCCAACACTGAAGCTTTCTTT
cdr3_aa: CASSFRQSNTEAFF

j_call: TRBJ1-1
v_call: TRBV2
clone_size: -
d_call: TRBD1
cdr3_length: 15
cdr3_nt: TGTGCCAGCAGGGCCCTGGACAGGGCCAACACTGAAGCTTTCTTT
cdr3_aa: CASRALDRANTEAFF

j_call: TRBJ1-4
v_call: TRBV14
clone_size: -
d_call: -
cdr3_length: 16
cdr3_nt: TGTGCCAGCAGCCAAGTATGGGGGCTGAGAAATGAAAAACTGTTTTTT
cdr3_aa: CASSQVWGLRNEKLFF

j_call: TRBJ1-6
v_call: TRBV19
clone_size: -
d_call: TRBD1
cdr3_length: 15
cdr3_nt: TGTGCCAGTAGTATGGGGGACAGAGTTAATTCACCCCTCCACTTT
cdr3_aa: CASSMGDRVNSPLHF

j_call: TRBJ1-5
v_call: TRBV4-2
clone_size: -
d_call: -
cdr3_length: 18
cdr3_nt: TGTGCCAGCAGCCAAGACGTGTACGGGTACAGGGTCAATCAGCCCCAGCATTTT
cdr3_aa: CASSQDVYGYRVNQPQHF

j_call: TRBJ2-5
v_call: TRBV7-2
clone_size: -
d_call: -
cdr3_length: 17
cdr3_nt: TGTGCCAGCAGCCCCGGTTCGCTGGTTGGCGCCGGGGAGACCCAGTACTTC
cdr3_aa: CASSPGSLVGAGETQYF

j_call: TRBJ1-6
v_call: TRBV13
clone_size: few
d_call: TRBD1
cdr3_length: 19
cdr3_nt: TGTGCCAGCAGCTCTAAGGACAGGGGGCTGGGACCCTATAATTCACCCCTCCACTTT
cdr3_aa: CASSSKDRGLGPYNSPLHF

j_call: TRBJ1-5
v_call: TRBV6-5
clone_size: -
d_call: -
cdr3_length: 13
cdr3_nt: TGTGCCAGCAGCCGAGGAGGCGGTCAGCCCCAGCATTTT
cdr3_aa: CASSRGGGQPQHF

j_call: TRBJ1-2
v_call: TRBV6-6
clone_size: -
d_call: -
cdr3_length: 12
cdr3_nt: TGTGCCAGCAGAGGACAGACCTATGGCTACACCTTC
cdr3_aa: CASRGQTYGYTF

j_call: TRBJ2-5
v_call: TRBV20-1
clone_size: -
d_call: TRBD2
cdr3_length: 15
cdr3_nt: TGCAGTGCTAGTTCCAGCGGGGGGGCAGGAGAGACCCAGTACTTC
cdr3_aa: CSASSSGGAGETQYF

j_call: TRBJ2-7
v_call: TRBV2
clone_size: -
d_call: -
cdr3_length: 13
cdr3_nt: TGTGCCAGCAGTGGGGCAGGGGACTACGAGCAGTACTTC
cdr3_aa: CASSGAGDYEQYF

j_call: TRBJ1-5
v_call: TRBV7-9
clone_size: -
d_call: -
cdr3_length: 15
cdr3_nt: TGTGCCAGCAGCTTAGGAGAGTATAGCAATCAGCCCCAGCATTTT
cdr3_aa: CASSLGEYSNQPQHF

j_call: TRBJ1-2
v_call: TRBV25-1
clone_size: -
d_call: TRBD1
cdr3_length: 18
cdr3_nt: TGTGCCAGCAGTGTCCCTGGGGGGCAGGGGGCCGTTTTCTGTGGCTACACCTTC
cdr3_aa: CASSVPGGQGAVFCGYTF

j_call: TRBJ2-1
v_call: TRBV4-3
clone_size: -
d_call: TRBD1
cdr3_length: 18
cdr3_nt: TGCGCCAGCAGCCAAGACCTGGCGGCGACAGGGGGCAGGAATGAGCAGTTCTTC
cdr3_aa: CASSQDLAATGGRNEQFF

j_call: TRBJ1-5
v_call: TRBV12-3/TRBV12-4
clone_size: -
d_call: -
cdr3_length: 13
cdr3_nt: TGTGCCAGCAGTTTAAGGGGAGGACAGCCCCAGCATTTT
cdr3_aa: CASSLRGGQPQHF

j_call: TRBJ1-2
v_call: TRBV18
clone_size: -
d_call: -
cdr3_length: 13
cdr3_nt: TGTGCCAGCTCACCTCCAGGGTCCTATGGCTACACCTTC
cdr3_aa: CASSPPGSYGYTF

j_call: TRBJ2-7
v_call: TRBV19
clone_size: -
d_call: -
cdr3_length: 14
cdr3_nt: TGTGCCAGTAGTATACGGAGATCGGGCTACGAGCAGTACTTC
cdr3_aa: CASSIRRSGYEQYF

j_call: TRBJ1-4
v_call: TRBV6-5
clone_size: -
d_call: -
cdr3_length: 14
cdr3_nt: TGTGCCAGCAGGATGACAGGCGCGGGTGAAAAACTGTTTTTT
cdr3_aa: CASRMTGAGEKLFF

j_call: TRBJ1-1
v_call: TRBV9
clone_size: -
d_call: -
cdr3_length: 15
cdr3_nt: TGTGCCAGCAGCGTAGGAAGGAGGGGTAACACTGAAGCTTTCTTT
cdr3_aa: CASSVGRRGNTEAFF

j_call: TRBJ1-5
v_call: TRBV9
clone_size: -
d_call: -
cdr3_length: 15
cdr3_nt: TGTGCCAGCAGCCGGACATCCTCGGGCAATCAGCCCCAGCATTTT
cdr3_aa: CASSRTSSGNQPQHF

j_call: TRBJ1-2
v_call: TRBV28
clone_size: -
d_call: TRBD1
cdr3_length: 15
cdr3_nt: TGTGCCAGCAGTTTCGGGACAGGGTCTTACGGTGGCTACACCTTC
cdr3_aa: CASSFGTGSYGGYTF